Below, one T cell receptor (beta chain) is given with its context. Only in-frame clones appear in the TCRdb table, and some are missing; sequencing was by immunoSEQ multiplex PCR. There are some 45,000 clones in the sample; around 88% occur only once, and 30% to 45% lies in the top ten. The entry originates in a study of OX40 agonist ivuxolimab in advanced cancers. Trimming removed 0 bases from V and 8 bases from J, with 8 bases in between. Germline CDR1 reads KGHSY; CDR2 reads FQNENV. This CDR3 is 13 amino acids long. The specimen was CD4+ or CD8+ T cells sorted from blood, collected in a trial of the OX40 agonist ivuxolimab. The receptor comes from an adult with an advanced solid tumor such as melanoma, head and neck, liver or kidney cancer. J is TRBJ2-1 and V is TRBV16, with D perhaps matching TRBD1 (6 bases). Here the CDR3 DNA reads TGTGCCAGCAGCCAATCTGCAGGGGATGAGCAGTTCTTC. Protein product: CASSQSAGDEQFF.